What follows are 30 T cell receptor beta chains derived from one specimen sequenced in a study of human T cells and chemical hapten exposure. TCRdb reprocessed the RACE reads via MiXCR and lists one record per CDR3 protein. The data contain more than 65,000 distinct CDR3 sequences, approximately 10% of them singletons. Time point in this sample: patch test 1, 2 weeks after DPC sensitization. Treatment reported: therapeutic diphenylcyclopropenone sensitization with weekly scalp DPC. This specimen consisted of whole blood, obtained in connection with sensitization to the hapten diphenylcyclopropenone (DPC). The source of these receptors is a woman aged 45-65 years with alopecia areata. Some clones in this sample may be carry-over from other donors' samples.

This clonotype has a handful of counts. V usage is TRBV28 and J usage is TRBJ2-1, with 9 bases that match TRBD2. This CDR3 contains 20 residues. V was pared by 5 bases and J by 0 bases, with 17 bases of the junction left unmatched. In germline, CDR1 is MDHEN, CDR2 SYDVKM. For the CDR3, the DNA is TGTGCCAGCAGTGGGTGGCGGGAGGGCATAGGTGTAAGCTCCTACAATGAGCAGTTCTTC. Translation gives CASSGWREGIGVSSYNEQFF. Using reference TRBV28 and TRBJ2-1 for the parts outside the CDR3, the full variable domain is DVKVTQSSRYLVKRTGEKVFLECVQDMDHENMFWYRQDPGLGLRLIYFSYDVKMKEKGDIPEGYSVSREKKERFSLILESASTNQTSMYLCASSGWREGIGVSSYNEQFFGPGTRLTVL.

The rearrangement links TRBV27 to TRBJ1-5; TRBD1 matches at 10 bases. Germline assignment: CDR1 MNHEY and CDR2 SMNVEV (reference sequence). The CDR3 spans 16 residues. After removal of 6 bases from V and 9 bases from J, the junction contained 14 bases not matched to a gene. This CDR3 is CASRRQGAVAIGPQHF. CDR3 DNA: TGTGCCAGCAGACGACAGGGGGCCGTCGCAATCGGGCCCCAGCATTTT.

Only a few counts were recorded for this clonotype. The chain combines TRBV14 with TRBJ2-7; a possible D gene is TRBD2 (6 bases). The CDR3 sequence is 15 residues long. Trimming pared 2 bases from V and 6 bases from J, leaving 17 bases between. Germline V gives CDR1 SGHDN, CDR2 FVKESK. CDR3 nucleotides: TGTGCCAGCAGCCAATGGGGAGGCGCGAGGGGCGAGCAGTACTTC. Residues: CASSQWGGARGEQYF.

This clonotype occurred a few times. V is TRBV11-2 and J is TRBJ2-7; 10 bases map to TRBD2. The germline V gene encodes CDR1 SGHAT and CDR2 FQNNGV. The V and J ends lost 4 bases and 3 bases, in that order; junction bases with no gene match: 6. This CDR3 spans 15 amino acids. DNA for the CDR3: TGTGCCAGCAGCTCGACTAGCGGGTTCATCTACGAGCAGTACTTC. It is translated as CASSSTSGFIYEQYF.

The sample holds many counts of this clonotype. The rearrangement uses TRBV15 and TRBJ2-1, with a possible D match to TRBD1 (6 bases). V was trimmed by 4 bases and J by 7 bases, leaving 11 bases between them. In germline, CDR1 is LNHNV, CDR2 YYDKDF (reference sequence). CDR3 length: 13 residues. Here the CDR3 DNA reads TGTGCCACCAGCATCGCAGGGGCAAATGAGCAGTTCTTC. This translates into CATSIAGANEQFF.

This clonotype occurred a few times. The chain links TRBV7-2 to TRBJ1-1; 9 positions match TRBD1. V shed 2 bases, J shed 7 bases, and the junction held 2 bases outside the gene matches. The CDR3 runs 13 residues. Germline lookup yields CDR1 SGHTA and CDR2 FQGNSA. The CDR3: CASSLTGGGEAFF. In DNA, the CDR3 is TGTGCCAGCAGCTTAACAGGGGGCGGTGAAGCTTTCTTT.

V and J are TRBV6-6 and TRBJ2-3; the D is unclear. Germline V gene sequence: CDR1 MNHNY, CDR2 SVGAGI (reference sequence). V dropped 0 bases and J dropped 5 bases, with 6 bases sitting between them. The CDR3 sequence is 13 residues long. CDR3 in amino acids: CASSYSERDTQYF. The CDR3 coding sequence is TGTGCCAGCAGTTACTCGGAACGAGATACGCAGTATTTT.

This clonotype was observed a few times. The chain has TRBV29-1 and TRBJ1-3, with TRBD1 matching 10 bases. Per germline, CDR1 SQVTM and CDR2 ANQGSEA. The CDR3 loop spans 14 amino acids. Trimming cost V 6 bases and J 4 bases; bases outside gene matches: 6. CDR3 residues: CSVAGQGSGNTIYF. The CDR3 coding sequence is TGCAGCGTGGCGGGACAGGGGTCCGGAAACACCATATATTTT.

This rearrangement joins TRBV21-1 to TRBJ1-1; TRBD1 is taken as the D call from the table, unchecked against the DNA. TRBV21-1 is termed a pseudogene. The CDR3 consists of 13 residues. The CDR3 spells CASSKGTGGEAFF. The CDR3 nucleotides read TGTGCCAGCAGCAAAGGGACAGGGGGTGAAGCTTTCTTT.

This chain links TRBV18 with TRBJ1-1; no firm D call. Trimming shortened V by 1 base and J by 1 base, and 7 bases separated the two germline ends. The CDR3 totals 14 residues. Germline V gene lookup returns CDR1 KGHSH and CDR2 LQKENI. The chain's CDR3 is CASSPLGPNTEAFF. In DNA form, the CDR3 reads TGTGCCAGCTCACCACTCGGTCCGAACACTGAAGCTTTCTTT.

This clonotype was seen a handful of times. The chain recombines TRBV9 with TRBJ2-5; the D gene could be TRBD1 or TRBD2 (6 bases each). The CDR3 totals 15 residues. From germline, CDR1 is SGDLS and CDR2 YYNGEE. With 7 bases removed from V and 0 bases from J, the gap between germline ends came to 16 bases. The CDR3, as DNA: TGTGCCAGCGGGGGGCTAGCGAGGTACCAAGAGACCCAGTACTTC. It codes for CASGGLARYQETQYF.

The J gene is TRBJ2-7, the V gene TRBV11-2; a possible D gene is TRBD2 (6 bases). From germline, CDR1 is SGHAT and CDR2 FQNNGV. The CDR3 is 14 residues long. The germline V and J ends were trimmed by 5 bases and 3 bases, with 14 bases remaining between them. CDR3 residues: CASSPLTSIYEQYF. The DNA for the CDR3 is TGTGCCAGCAGCCCCCTGACTAGTATCTACGAGCAGTACTTC.

This chain joins TRBV12-3 or TRBV12-4 and TRBJ2-7; no firm D call. The CDR3 is 14 residues long. Deletions cut 3 bases from V and 0 bases from J, with 9 bases between. CDR3 region: CASSLRGRSYEQYF. CDR3 sequence (DNA): TGTGCCAGCAGTTTGAGAGGACGCTCCTACGAGCAGTACTTC.

Only a few counts were recorded for this clonotype. The chain links TRBV12-3 or TRBV12-4 to TRBJ1-5; D is ambiguous. Trimming cost V 5 bases and J 8 bases, with 16 bases left between them. CDR3 length: 14 residues. Written as DNA, the CDR3 is TGTGCCAGCAGTCTCAGTGAGCCTGGGAAGCCCCAGCATTTT. Translating it yields CASSLSEPGKPQHF.

This clonotype was counted a few times. The chain has TRBV29-1 and TRBJ1-5, with D perhaps TRBD1 (5 bases). Germline loops: CDR1 SQVTM, CDR2 ANQGSEA. This CDR3 contains 13 residues. The V and J ends lost 5 bases and 6 bases respectively, with 14 bases between them. The CDR3 DNA follows: TGCAGCGTTTCTCAGGGCGCGGGTCAGCCCCAGCATTTT. Translation: CSVSQGAGQPQHF. The variable domain in full, completed from reference TRBV29-1 and TRBJ1-5, reads SAVISQKPSRDICQRGTSLTIQCQVDSQVTMMFWYRQQPGQSLTLIATANQGSEATYESGFVIDKFPISRPNLTFSTLTVSNMSPEDSSIYLCSVSQGAGQPQHFGDGTRLSIL.

The J gene is TRBJ2-3, the V gene TRBV11-2, with TRBD1 matching over 10 bases. The V gene's germline CDR1 is SGHAT and CDR2 FQNNGV. Unmatched junction bases numbered 9, after V lost 0 bases and J lost 6 bases. This CDR3 region has 17 residues. CDR3 coding DNA: TGTGCCAGCAGCTTAGATGCCGGGACAGGGGTGACGGATACGCAGTATTTT. Residues: CASSLDAGTGVTDTQYF.

The table lists this clonotype with many counts. The chain couples TRBV29-1 to TRBJ2-7; 13 nucleotides match TRBD2. This CDR3 has 14 residues. V shed 7 bases and J 3 bases; nucleotides not matched to a gene: 6. The germline V gene has CDR1 SQVTM and CDR2 ANQGSEA. CDR3 protein: CSAAGLAGVYEQYF. The CDR3 nucleotides are TGCAGCGCCGCCGGACTAGCGGGAGTCTACGAGCAGTACTTC.

CDR3 DNA: TGTGCCAGCAGTTCCTTAAGGGGGGGGAACACTGAAGCTTTCTTT. Its translation: CASSSLRGGNTEAFF. This sequence joins TRBV7-6 and TRBJ1-1, with D possibly matching TRBD1 (6 bases). Germline CDR1 reads SGHVS; CDR2 reads FNYEAQ. The V gene lost 6 bases and the J gene lost 1 base, with 15 bases spanning the gap. The CDR3 runs 15 residues.

The chain uses TRBV4-3 and TRBJ2-1, with TRBD1 as a possible D gene (5 bases). The CDR3 contains 14 residues. V lost 0 bases and J 6 bases, leaving 9 bases between the germline ends. Germline V CDR1 and CDR2: LGHNA, YSLEER. Here the CDR3 DNA reads TGCGCCAGCAGCCAAGACACAGGACGCAATGAGCAGTTCTTC. Translating it yields CASSQDTGRNEQFF.

This clonotype was observed at least ten times. The chain is built from TRBV29-1 and TRBJ2-7; unclear D gene. Trimming stripped 7 bases from V and 2 bases from J, with 9 bases between. Germline CDR1 is SQVTM and CDR2 is ANQGSEA. The CDR3 is 11 amino acids. CDR3 nucleotide sequence: TGCAGCGCCTCGGTTGCCTACGAGCAGTACTTC. It yields the protein CSASVAYEQYF.

This clonotype turned up a few times. The chain carries TRBV11-2 and TRBJ2-6, with TRBD1 identical over 7 bases. The J segment lost 1 base and the V segment lost 5 bases, leaving 2 bases of the junction unmatched. The CDR3 spans 15 residues. CDR1 is SGHAT and CDR2 is FQNNGV in the germline V gene. This CDR3 is CASSHRGSGANVLTF. The CDR3 DNA sequence: TGTGCCAGCAGCCACAGGGGTTCTGGGGCCAACGTCCTGACTTTC.

This clonotype came up a few times. The CDR3 DNA sequence: TGCAGTGCTAGAGTGGACAGGGCTACCTACGAGCAGTACTTC. It specifies CSARVDRATYEQYF. The V gene is TRBV20-1, the J gene TRBJ2-7; 8 nucleotides match TRBD1. After removal of 1 base from V and 2 bases from J, the junction contained 4 bases not matched to a gene. Germline CDR1 is DFQATT and CDR2 is SNEGSKA (reference sequence). This CDR3 is built from 14 residues.

This clonotype has at least ten counts. The chain couples TRBV7-2 to TRBJ2-1; TRBD2 agrees at 10 bases. This CDR3 region has 13 residues. The V gene's germline CDR1 is SGHTA and CDR2 FQGNSA. The ends lost 10 bases at V and 5 bases at J; junction bases unmatched: 5. The DNA for the CDR3 is TGTGCCACTCAGCGGGAGGGCCACAATGAGCAGTTCTTC. Its protein product is CATQREGHNEQFF.

This clonotype was seen ten or more times. The chain is built from TRBV20-1 and TRBJ2-2, with 10 bases lining up with TRBD2. With 5 bases clipped from V and 1 base from J, the junction kept 1 base outside the gene matches. CDR3 length equals 14 residues. Germline CDR1 is DFQATT and CDR2 is SNEGSKA (reference sequence). In nucleotides, the CDR3 is TGCAGTGCTCAGCGGGAGGGGAACACCGGGGAGCTGTTTTTT. Protein: CSAQREGNTGELFF.

This clonotype was seen more than once but under ten times. The genes are TRBV2 and TRBJ2-2; D is possibly TRBD1 (6 bases). V was shortened by 4 bases and J by 1 base, with 7 bases between the two germline ends. Germline CDR1 reads SNHLY; CDR2 reads FYNNEI. CDR3 length equals 14 residues. The CDR3 nucleotides are TGTGCCAGCAGTGCGACAGGGAACACCGGGGAGCTGTTTTTT. Translated: CASSATGNTGELFF.

V is TRBV18 and J is TRBJ1-1, with D possibly being TRBD1 (5 bases). From germline, CDR1 is KGHSH and CDR2 LQKENI. The CDR3 runs to 12 residues. Trimming stripped 2 bases from V and 7 bases from J, with 8 bases between. The CDR3, as DNA: TGTGCCAGCTCACCATACGGGGGTGAAGCTTTCTTT. This codes for CASSPYGGEAFF.

This clonotype has a handful of counts. This CDR3 is CASNPRDILNTEAFF. Here the CDR3 DNA reads TGTGCCAGCAACCCCCGGGACATACTGAACACTGAAGCTTTCTTT. The rearrangement uses TRBV6-6 and TRBJ1-1, with TRBD1 as a possible D gene (6 bases). The CDR3 is 15 residues long. V was pared by 7 bases and J by 0 bases, with 15 bases between. Germline V gives CDR1 MNHNY, CDR2 SVGAGI (reference sequence).

This clonotype was found many times. The gene calls are TRBV2 and TRBJ2-1, with 7 positions matching TRBD1. Per germline, CDR1 SNHLY and CDR2 FYNNEI. After removal of 6 bases from V and 3 bases from J, the junction contained 2 bases not matched to a gene. The CDR3 is 13 residues long. CDR3 sequence: CASRWDSYNEQFF. CDR3 nucleotide sequence: TGTGCCAGCAGATGGGACAGCTACAATGAGCAGTTCTTC. The whole variable domain, remainder taken from reference TRBV2 and TRBJ2-1, is EPEVTQTPSHQVTQMGQEVILRCVPISNHLYFYWYRQILGQKVEFLVSFYNNEISEKSEIFDDQFSVERPDGSNFTLKIRSTKLEDSAMYFCASRWDSYNEQFFGPGTRLTVL.

This clonotype was recorded a few times. This sequence joins TRBV11-2 and TRBJ2-1, with D possibly TRBD2 on 5 matching bases. V was clipped by 7 bases and J by 7 bases, with 17 bases between them. This CDR3 comprises 14 residues. Germline V gene sequence: CDR1 SGHAT, CDR2 FQNNGV. The CDR3 region has the DNA TGTGCCAGCATGGCGGGCTCCCTTCGTAATGAGCAGTTCTTC. Its protein is CASMAGSLRNEQFF. The whole variable domain, filled in from reference TRBV11-2 and TRBJ2-1, reads EAGVAQSPRYKIIEKRQSVAFWCNPISGHATLYWYQQILGQGPKLLIQFQNNGVVDDSQLPKDRFSAERLKGVDSTLKIQPAKLEDSAVYLCASMAGSLRNEQFFGPGTRLTVL.

This clonotype came up many times. The V gene is TRBV6-5, the J gene TRBJ2-2; D assignment may be TRBD1 or TRBD2 (6 bases each). Germline loops: CDR1 MNHEY, CDR2 SVGAGI. This CDR3 is 17 amino acids long. Deletions cut 2 bases from V and 8 bases from J, with 21 bases between. This chain's CDR3 is CASSYKGLQGFGGELFF. The CDR3 region has the DNA TGTGCCAGCAGTTACAAAGGACTACAGGGTTTCGGAGGGGAGCTGTTTTTT.